Below, 29 T cell receptor beta chains from the same sample are listed, as sequenced in a study of identifying expanded T cells in peripheral blood. This table comes from immunoSEQ multiplex PCR, and its TCRdb copy is limited to in-frame clones, with some not included. Among 95,000 to 100,000 clones listed, roughly 85% were seen once. The sample was blood. These receptors originate from a person aged 18 to 69 in good health.

The gene calls are TRBV5-4 and TRBJ2-2, with no clear D. Germline CDR1 reads SGHNT; CDR2 reads YYREEE (reference sequence). Trimming removed 6 bases from V and 2 bases from J, with 14 bases in between. The CDR3 consists of 15 residues. The CDR3 loop is CASTKAGPNTGELFF. CDR3 DNA: TGTGCCAGCACTAAAGCAGGTCCAAACACCGGGGAGCTGTTTTTT.

The chain couples TRBV18 to TRBJ1-6; D gene unclear. The germline gives CDR1 KGHSH, CDR2 LQKENI. The CDR3 consists of 14 residues. Trimming removed 3 bases at V and 7 bases at J, with 10 bases between. CDR3 in amino acids: CASSPADENSPLHF. The CDR3 DNA sequence: TGTGCCAGCTCACCGGCAGACGAAAATTCACCCCTCCACTTT.

The chain has TRBV12-5 and TRBJ1-2; no firm D call. V was cut by 6 bases and J by 5 bases, with 7 bases left in between. This CDR3 is 11 amino acids long. The V gene's germline CDR1 is LGHNT and CDR2 FRNRAP. In nucleotides, the CDR3 is TGTGCTAGTGGCCGGGGATATGGCTACACCTTC. As protein: CASGRGYGYTF.

Only a few counts were recorded for this clone. The chain recombines TRBV28 with TRBJ1-6; 7 bases map to TRBD1. V was pared by 4 bases and J by 6 bases, with 6 bases of the junction left unmatched. The germline gives CDR1 MDHEN, CDR2 SYDVKM. The CDR3 covers 15 residues. The CDR3 is CASSSWTGSNSPLHF. DNA for the CDR3: TGTGCCAGCAGTTCCTGGACAGGAAGTAATTCACCCCTCCACTTT. Together with reference TRBV28 and TRBJ1-6, the CDR3 gives the full variable domain: DVKVTQSSRYLVKRTGEKVFLECVQDMDHENMFWYRQDPGLGLRLIYFSYDVKMKEKGDIPEGYSVSREKKERFSLILESASTNQTSMYLCASSSWTGSNSPLHFGNGTRLTVT.

The chain has TRBV5-6 and TRBJ2-7, with D possibly matching TRBD2 (5 bases). The germline V and J ends were trimmed by 4 bases and 5 bases, with 16 bases remaining between them. The CDR3 has 14 residues. Germline loops: CDR1 SGHDT, CDR2 YYEEEE. Here the CDR3 DNA reads TGTGCCAGCAGCAATCCGGGCGGGTCGGACGAGCAGTACTTC. Translation gives CASSNPGGSDEQYF.

This clone was observed once. The rearrangement links TRBV7-8 to TRBJ1-1; D possibly corresponds to TRBD1 (6 bases). Germline assignment: CDR1 SGHVS and CDR2 FQNEAQ. Trimming removed 2 bases at V and 0 bases at J, with 13 bases between. The CDR3 consists of 16 residues. Here the CDR3 DNA reads TGTGCCAGCAGCTTACAGGGGCTTCGGCTGAACACTGAAGCTTTCTTT. This codes for CASSLQGLRLNTEAFF.

The chain joins TRBV28 to TRBJ1-5; D is unresolved. V was trimmed by 2 bases and J by 4 bases, leaving 6 bases between them. This CDR3 has 13 residues. CDR1 is MDHEN and CDR2 is SYDVKM in the germline V gene. The CDR3 is CASSLTWNQPQHF. The CDR3 DNA follows: TGTGCCAGCAGTTTAACCTGGAATCAGCCCCAGCATTTT.

The CDR3 spells CASSESSGGTGTQYF. DNA of the CDR3: TGTGCCAGCAGTGAATCTAGCGGGGGTACCGGGACGCAGTATTTT. The chain links TRBV6-4 to TRBJ2-3, with 10 nucleotides matching TRBD2. The V gene's germline CDR1 is MRHNA and CDR2 SNTAGT. With V trimmed by 3 bases and J by 9 bases, 9 bases remained unmatched. The CDR3 sequence is 15 residues long.

V and J are TRBV4-2 and TRBJ1-5; D may be TRBD1 (5 bases). The CDR3 covers 14 residues. CDR1 is LGHNA, CDR2 YNFKEQ, per germline. The V end lost 8 bases, the J end lost 3 bases, and 14 bases lay between the germline ends. This CDR3 is CASGPDGHNQPQHF. CDR3 sequence (DNA): TGTGCCAGCGGGCCCGACGGACACAATCAGCCCCAGCATTTT.

This CDR3 is CASSIEWNTEAFF. CDR3 in DNA: TGTGCCAGTAGTATAGAGTGGAACACTGAAGCTTTCTTT. V usage is TRBV19 and J usage is TRBJ1-1; the D is unclear. CDR3 length: 13 amino acids. The V end lost 0 bases, the J end lost 1 base, and 3 bases lay between the germline ends. From germline, CDR1 is LNHDA and CDR2 SQIVND (reference sequence).

This clone appeared a few times. This sequence joins TRBV30 and TRBJ1-1; TRBD1 matches 7 bases. The CDR3 is 15 amino acids. After removal of 4 bases from V and 4 bases from J, the junction contained 12 bases not matched to a gene. Germline CDR1 reads GTSNPN; CDR2 reads SVGIG (reference sequence). CDR3 sequence reads: CAWKRSDREATEAFF. Written as DNA, the CDR3 is TGTGCCTGGAAGCGCTCAGACAGGGAGGCCACTGAAGCTTTCTTT.

This clone was found a few times. The chain joins TRBV30 to TRBJ1-1; TRBD1 agrees at 9 bases. There are 16 residues in the CDR3. The V gene's germline CDR1 is GTSNPN and CDR2 SVGIG (reference sequence). The J segment lost 0 bases and the V segment lost 1 base, leaving 6 bases of the junction unmatched. CDR3 sequence (DNA): TGTGCCTGGAGTGATACAGGGGGCGGCATGAACACTGAAGCTTTCTTT. It encodes CAWSDTGGGMNTEAFF.

The chain couples TRBV2 to TRBJ1-2; no definite D call. The CDR3 contains 14 residues. Germline lookup yields CDR1 SNHLY and CDR2 FYNNEI. Trimming shortened V by 6 bases and J by 4 bases, and 15 bases separated the two germline ends. The CDR3 DNA sequence: TGTGCCAGCAGCCCGGACGCCCGTGTCTATGGCTACACCTTC. It is translated as CASSPDARVYGYTF.

The rearrangement uses TRBV11-2 and TRBJ2-2; no reliable D call. Trimming took 1 base from V and 4 from J, leaving 7 bases between them. The germline gives CDR1 SGHAT, CDR2 FQNNGV. The CDR3 covers 14 residues. This CDR3 is CASSLVSSTGELFF. The CDR3 bases are TGTGCCAGCAGCTTAGTTTCTTCCACCGGGGAGCTGTTTTTT.

This clone was detected many times. This sample also contains other DNA sequences that code for the same CDR3. The J gene is TRBJ1-4, the V gene TRBV5-4, with D possibly matching TRBD1 (6 bases). Trimming took off 2 bases at V and 5 bases at J, with 13 bases between the two ends. CDR3 size: 15 residues. Germline values: CDR1 SGHNT, CDR2 YYREEE (reference sequence). CDR3 DNA: TGTGCCAGCAGCTTAAACAGGGCCGTGAATGAAAAACTGTTTTTT. Protein sequence: CASSLNRAVNEKLFF.

This chain connects TRBV18 to TRBJ2-3, with D uncertain. This CDR3 has 14 amino acids. Germline assignment: CDR1 KGHSH and CDR2 LQKENI. The germline V and J ends were trimmed by 4 bases and 3 bases, with 11 bases remaining between them. The CDR3 sequence is CASSLRTDTDTQYF. The CDR3 nucleotides read TGTGCCAGCTCACTGCGGACCGATACAGATACGCAGTATTTT.

The rearrangement joins TRBV13 to TRBJ1-1, with a tentative D call TRBD1 (5 bases). Trimming removed 6 bases at V and 1 base at J, with 15 bases between. The germline CDR1 and CDR2 sequences are PRHDT and FYEKMQ (reference sequence). The CDR3 spans 15 residues. CDR3: CASRRRGTANTEAFF. The DNA for the CDR3 is TGTGCCAGCAGGAGGAGAGGGACGGCGAACACTGAAGCTTTCTTT.

This rearrangement joins TRBV11-3 to TRBJ2-5; D is uncertain. The CDR3 runs to 13 residues. Germline V gene sequence: CDR1 SGHNT, CDR2 YENEEA. With 5 bases removed from V and 5 bases from J, the gap between germline ends came to 12 bases. The DNA of the CDR3 is TGTGCCAGCAGCGAGACGGTTCTGGAGACCCAGTACTTC. It encodes CASSETVLETQYF.

The genes are TRBV7-9 and TRBJ1-2, with TRBD1 matching over 7 bases. CDR1 and CDR2 from the germline V gene are SEHNR and FQNEAQ (reference sequence). CDR3 length equals 15 residues. J was trimmed by 6 bases and V by 5 bases; bases with no gene match: 12. DNA of the CDR3: TGTGCCAGCAGCCGAGGGACAGAACAAAGGGATGGCTACACCTTC. Translation: CASSRGTEQRDGYTF.

The J gene is TRBJ2-1, the V gene TRBV13; TRBD2 agrees at 8 bases. V gave up 4 bases and J gave up 3 bases; unmatched junction bases: 8. The CDR3 runs 16 residues. Germline V gene lookup returns CDR1 PRHDT and CDR2 FYEKMQ (reference sequence). The CDR3 spells CASSSELAVFYNEQFF. The CDR3 DNA sequence: TGTGCCAGCAGCTCAGAACTAGCGGTCTTCTACAATGAGCAGTTCTTC.

The rearrangement joins TRBV6-5 to TRBJ1-2; D may be TRBD1 (5 bases). The length of the CDR3 is 15 residues. V lost 5 bases and J lost 4, with 17 bases in between. CDR1 and CDR2 (germline): MNHEY, SVGAGI. The CDR3 DNA reads as TGTGCCAGCAGTGCCCCTGCGACCAGGGCCTATGGCTACACCTTC. Translating gives CASSAPATRAYGYTF.

V is TRBV7-2 and J is TRBJ2-7; TRBD1 matches 7 bases. Trimming cost V 5 bases and J 7 bases; bases outside gene matches: 11. CDR1 is SGHTA, CDR2 FQGNSA, per germline. There are 14 residues in the CDR3. Written as DNA, the CDR3 is TGTGCCAGCAGCGCCACCTGGACAGGCCGGGAGCAGTACTTC. Its translation is CASSATWTGREQYF.

The V gene is TRBV5-1, the J gene TRBJ1-1; possible D gene TRBD1, 6 bases. The CDR3 is made up of 15 amino acids. Trimming cost V 1 base and J 1 base, with 11 bases left between them. Germline lookup yields CDR1 SGHRS and CDR2 YFSETQ. CDR3 region: CASSLTGTWNTEAFF. CDR3 sequence (DNA): TGCGCCAGCAGCTTGACCGGGACATGGAACACTGAAGCTTTCTTT.

The chain links TRBV4-3 to TRBJ2-2; D remains ambiguous. The germline gives CDR1 LGHNA, CDR2 YSLEER. V shed 4 bases and J shed 4 bases, with 10 bases lying between them. There are 14 residues in the CDR3. This CDR3 is CASSLSRSTGELFF. CDR3 sequence (DNA): TGCGCCAGCAGCCTTAGTAGGAGCACCGGGGAGCTGTTTTTT.

The J gene is TRBJ1-4, the V gene TRBV4-3; 7 nucleotides agree with TRBD1. The V gene's germline CDR1 is LGHNA and CDR2 YSLEER. The CDR3 covers 16 residues. V gave up 0 bases and J gave up 6 bases; unmatched junction bases: 7. As DNA, the CDR3 is TGCGCCAGCAGCCAAGATCTGGGGGACAGTCATGAAAAACTGTTTTTT. This codes for CASSQDLGDSHEKLFF.

On this clone: At the DNA level, this CDR3 is encoded by other sequences in the same sample as well. This rearrangement joins TRBV18 to TRBJ1-1; 7 nucleotides match TRBD1. V lost 5 bases to trimming and J lost 1 base; unmatched junction nucleotides: 1. Germline CDR1 reads KGHSH; CDR2 reads LQKENI. The CDR3 runs to 13 residues. The CDR3: CASSGQANTEAFF. The CDR3 nucleotides read TGTGCCAGCTCAGGACAGGCGAACACTGAAGCTTTCTTT.

J is TRBJ1-2 and V is TRBV27; D unresolved. The V and J ends lost 6 bases and 4 bases respectively, with 18 bases between them. The CDR3 spans 15 residues. Germline V gene lookup returns CDR1 MNHEY and CDR2 SMNVEV (reference sequence). The CDR3 DNA reads as TGTGCCAGCAGCCGAGGGCCCTCTGGGCCCTATGGCTACACCTTC. Translating it yields CASSRGPSGPYGYTF.

The chain uses TRBV2 and TRBJ2-7; TRBD1 is a possible D gene (5 bases). The ends were cut back, 6 bases at V and 7 bases at J, with 22 bases in the middle. This CDR3 is 15 amino acids long. Germline CDR1 SNHLY, CDR2 FYNNEI. CDR3 nucleotide sequence: TGTGCCAGCAGCAACGGAATATCAGGGTCTGAAGAGCAGTACTTC. Amino acids: CASSNGISGSEEQYF.

The gene calls are TRBV4-3 and TRBJ2-1; D not resolved. The CDR3 has 17 residues. V lost 0 bases, J lost 2 bases, and 14 bases lay in between. The germline CDR1 and CDR2 sequences are LGHNA and YSLEER. CDR3 in amino acids: CASSQDQEQTAYNEQFF. The DNA for the CDR3 is TGCGCCAGCAGCCAAGATCAAGAGCAGACTGCCTACAATGAGCAGTTCTTC.